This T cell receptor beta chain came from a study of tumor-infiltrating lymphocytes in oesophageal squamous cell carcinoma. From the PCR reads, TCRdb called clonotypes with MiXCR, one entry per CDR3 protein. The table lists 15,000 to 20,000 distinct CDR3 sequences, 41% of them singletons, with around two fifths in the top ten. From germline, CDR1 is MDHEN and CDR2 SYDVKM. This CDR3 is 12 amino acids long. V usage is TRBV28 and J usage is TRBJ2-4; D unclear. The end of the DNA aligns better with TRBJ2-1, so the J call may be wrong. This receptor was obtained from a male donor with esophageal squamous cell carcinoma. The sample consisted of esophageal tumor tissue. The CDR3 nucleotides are TGTGCCAGCAGTCCAACAAGCAATGAGCAGTTCTTC. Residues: CASSPTSNEQFF.